This T cell receptor (beta chain) came from a study of cytomegalovirus exposure and HLA in healthy donors (dated by TCRdb to about 2017). The study in broad terms: In an earlier analysis of 450 to 750 of the donors, under 300 Gb of sequence data and just under 120 million unique TCR beta sequences from 180 million or so T cells were reported. An early release covering over 500 HLA-typed donors comprised about 320 gigabases of sequencing data and roughly 85 million unique TCR sequences. The genetic ancestry cluster associated with self-reported Caucasian donors included around 76% of the 398 genotyped donors. The study aimed to test whether cataloging public T cell receptors could reveal signatures of past pathogen exposure. The T cell repertoires of several hundred subjects were profiled by immunosequencing and related to cytomegalovirus serostatus. Besides the first cohort of roughly 700 subjects, a separate validation cohort made up of around 120 different subjects was used. The study combined high-throughput TCR immunosequencing, statistical association of individual TCRs with disease status, and machine learning to predict cytomegalovirus infection status. A later analysis re-analyzed previously published TCR beta repertoires from roughly 600 donors and added high-resolution HLA genotyping to study TCR occurrence patterns. Rather than drawing on any new phenotypic data, the later analysis identified candidate immune exposures from TCR beta sequences and the way those sequences occurred across donors. An earlier analysis of 587 of the donors used high-throughput TCR beta sequencing to judge whether each TCR beta V gene segment behaved as functional or pseudogenic. Alongside the repertoire data, information on donor age, sex, ethnicity and CMV serostatus was compiled. A later genetic analysis took genome-wide SNP genotypes for about 65% of the 666 donors and used that subset as a discovery cohort. Every repertoire in the discovery cohort had been generated on one and the same sequencing platform. Class I and class II HLA loci were covered by the typing at four-digit resolution. Typing coverage varied by locus: about 620-630 donors for A, B, C, DRB1 and DQB1; approximately 500 for DQA1; more than 600 for DPA1; under 490 for DPB1. Because of strong linkage in the cohort, roughly five DR-DQ haplotypes were treated as single units for association and clustering. Among 398 genotyped donors of the cohort, an average of roughly 230,000 unique TCR beta nucleotide sequences was sequenced per donor, of which roughly 17% were non-productive. General conclusions and limits of the study: Some IMGT-functional V segments, including TRBV6-2 and TRBV6-3, could not be distinguished by the 87-base-pair reads and were therefore excluded. Because some donors lacked HLA typing at each locus, the association tests relied only on the typed subset. According to the authors, the approach could potentially be generalized to other disease states and immunological phenotypes. In a later genetic analysis, a missense DCLRE1C variant was associated with V-gene and J-gene trimming of TCR beta chains, and the association was replicated in an independent cohort. CMV serostatus was the only immune exposure information available for the cohort. In a later analysis, several top co-occurrence clusters were reported to appear linked to parvovirus B19, influenza, CMV and Epstein-Barr virus. In the study, some 180 TCR beta chains were listed as associated with cytomegalovirus. A later analysis associated some 17,000 TCR beta sequences with specific HLA alleles at a false discovery rate of 0.05. Some 15 rarely observed V segments, including chromosome 9 orphons, were excluded from the earlier analysis of almost 600 of the donors because counts were too low. Compared with equally common non-associated chains, HLA-associated TCR beta chains in a later analysis were more clonally expanded and had lower generation probabilities. Strong co-occurrence of HLA alleles, especially DR and DQ, made assigning TCR associations to individual alleles difficult. Compared with the 666-donor mean, donors in an Asian-associated ancestry cluster had fewer N-insertions in productive TCRs, according to a later genetic analysis. In an earlier analysis of more than 450 of the donors, most TCR beta V segments were observed in productive rearrangements about 90% or about 30% of the time, broadly matching IMGT annotations. This cohort had only TCR beta chains sequenced, and the lack of alpha or paired-chain data limited which features could be detected. Linkage disequilibrium might explain the correlated functional status among segregating V segments, but an unknown experimental factor could not be ruled out. Presence/absence analyses assumed roughly uniform sequencing depth across donors, an assumption that may not hold. A cluster of highly shared sequence variants was judged likely to be a technical artifact of the sequencing pipeline. Cytomegalovirus status was reported to be diagnosed by the classifier with high specificity and sensitivity in both the original and validation cohorts. A few of the identified cytomegalovirus-associated TCR beta chains were confirmed in vitro to be specific for cytomegalovirus antigens. According to a later analysis, most CMV-associated TCR beta chains appeared to be HLA-restricted, and the HLA associations seemed to be driven largely by CMV exposure. A further reported finding was that TCR beta sequences accurately predicted the HLA-A and HLA-B alleles for most subjects in the first cohort. Most TCR sequences were observed very rarely across donors, whereas some public TCRs were present in many individuals. According to a later analysis, TCR association rates differed among HLA loci, with DRB1 alleles showing the most associated TCRs and HLA-C alleles showing the fewest.

Reading from cysteine to phenylalanine, the CDR3 counts 17 amino acids. Only CDR3 DNA remains: 51 bases, in frame from the first base. Trimming at the junction amounts to 0 bases on V and 2 bases on J, and the germline ends lie 14 bases apart. Taken from the germline V gene, the CDR1 and CDR2 loops are LGHNA and YNFKEQ. Libraries came from the immunoSEQ multiplex PCR assay. The multiplex PCR relied on a mix of 60 forward primers for TCR Vbeta segments and 13 reverse primers for TCR Jbeta segments. A multiplex PCR assay on genomic DNA amplified the CDR3 region of rearranged TCR beta genes. The Illumina HiSeq System was used to sequence the amplified TCR beta libraries as 87-base-pair reads. In the original analysis: Across the 700 or so repertoires, a later analysis counted 75 million to 90 million unique TCR beta chains, some 11 million of which were shared by at least two donors. Raw reads were error-corrected and collapsed into unique sequences with a nearest-neighbor algorithm that merged closely related sequences to remove PCR and sequencing errors. CDR3 sequences were aligned to IMGT reference sequences to assign V, D and J gene segments. For a sequence to be retained, a match of at least six nucleotides to both a V gene segment and a J gene segment was required. Rearrangements were called productive when the CDR3 lacked stop codons and stayed in frame with V and J; all others were non-productive. Following IMGT convention, CDR3 was defined as the stretch from the second conserved V-encoded cysteine up to the conserved J-encoded phenylalanine. The earlier analysis of about 530 of the donors excluded any sequence lacking an unambiguous match to a single V gene segment. In an earlier analysis of 587 of the donors, V segments were called functional above 56.7% productive rearrangements and were called segregating when the between-donor standard deviation exceeded 5%. To diagnose cytomegalovirus status from the catalog of TCR beta chain sequences, a statistical classification framework was built. In a later analysis, V and J genes were assigned by comparing TCR nucleotide sequences against IMGT/GENE-DB human TR gene sequences. In a later analysis, CDR3 sequences and most-parsimonious VDJ recombination scenarios were assigned using the TCRdist pipeline. In a later analysis, each TCR beta chain was defined by its CDR3 amino acid sequence together with its V-gene family, and reads lacking a unique V-gene family were excluded. In a later analysis, a few hundred highly shared, low-generation-probability nucleotide sequences were removed to address suspected cross-contamination and a sequencing artifact. A later analysis calculated a clonal expansion index for each public chain from normalized within-repertoire ranks of inferred template counts. In a later analysis, generation probabilities were computed with a VDJ recombination model fitted to out-of-frame rearrangements, and the resulting probabilities were checked against IGoR. In a later analysis, TCR-TCR, TCR-HLA and TCR-CMV co-occurrence was scored with hypergeometric tests, and a repertoire-size bias correction was applied to TCR pairs. A later analysis estimated false discovery rates by permuting HLA or CMV assignments 20 times. In a later analysis, co-occurring TCRs were grouped with DBSCAN, and TCRdist sequence similarity was added when clustering was performed within HLA-allele-positive subsets. Repertoires with fewer than 30,000 or more than 120,000 public chains, plus five repertoires with anomalous nucleotide sharing, were excluded from co-occurrence clustering. Held by TCRdb, this immuneACCESS table contains in-frame sequences only and omits some clones. Under half of the omission traces to an unresolved V gene where checked; the cause of the rest is unknown. That table supplies the V and J calls and clone size; D and trimming were determined from the DNA. The sample profile shows some 130,000 clones; approximately 68% of them were found once. The ten biggest clones cover 1.6% of the sample.

The cohort comprised 550 to 700 healthy bone marrow donors. All cohort members were sampled while nominally healthy, although unrecorded immune exposures were likely present. The donor was CMV seropositive and was included in the group of some 290 seropositive cohort members. Each donor provided a peripheral blood sample, and peripheral blood mononuclear cells were used for TCR beta sequencing. Genomic DNA extraction from the blood cell samples was performed with the Qiagen DNeasy Blood Extraction Kit. This clone has only one observation. The specificity of this receptor is unknown. No much larger clonotype is one base removed from it; base qualities were not supplied.

This TCR derives from a man aged 30 to 45 in good health and CMV-seropositive. The sequencing input was PBMCs. The V and J segments used are TRBV4-2 and TRBJ1-3; matching of 5 bases hints at TRBD1 as the D gene. For the CDR3, the sequence is CASSQDFRKGAGNTIYF. The nucleotide sequence is TGTGCCAGCAGCCAAGATTTTCGTAAAGGGGCTGGAAACACCATATATTTT.